This T cell receptor (beta chain) is drawn from a study of response to subunit inactivated influenza vaccine. Study results and limitations: Every seasonal influenza vaccination brings in few new T cells, the authors suggested.

TCRdb used MiXCR to reprocess the RT-PCR reads, holding one entry per CDR3 protein. Counted here are hundreds of thousands of distinct CDR3 sequences, less than 20% occurring once; the ten biggest clones make up about 11%. CDR1 SGHVS and CDR2 FNYEAQ come from the germline V gene. J gave up 1 base and V 0 bases, and 3 bases lay outside the gene matches. The CDR3 has 16 amino acids. This clonotype has only a few counts. Its target is not known. The material was PBMCs from blood, obtained around 5 days after vaccination. This receptor was taken from a man aged 50 or older who received an inactivated influenza vaccine. The V call is TRBV7-6, the J call TRBJ1-1, with 9 nucleotides matching TRBD1. CDR3 nucleotides: TGTGCCAGCAGCTTAGCGGACAGGGGTGAGAACACTGAAGCTTTCTTT. Amino acids: CASSLADRGENTEAFF.